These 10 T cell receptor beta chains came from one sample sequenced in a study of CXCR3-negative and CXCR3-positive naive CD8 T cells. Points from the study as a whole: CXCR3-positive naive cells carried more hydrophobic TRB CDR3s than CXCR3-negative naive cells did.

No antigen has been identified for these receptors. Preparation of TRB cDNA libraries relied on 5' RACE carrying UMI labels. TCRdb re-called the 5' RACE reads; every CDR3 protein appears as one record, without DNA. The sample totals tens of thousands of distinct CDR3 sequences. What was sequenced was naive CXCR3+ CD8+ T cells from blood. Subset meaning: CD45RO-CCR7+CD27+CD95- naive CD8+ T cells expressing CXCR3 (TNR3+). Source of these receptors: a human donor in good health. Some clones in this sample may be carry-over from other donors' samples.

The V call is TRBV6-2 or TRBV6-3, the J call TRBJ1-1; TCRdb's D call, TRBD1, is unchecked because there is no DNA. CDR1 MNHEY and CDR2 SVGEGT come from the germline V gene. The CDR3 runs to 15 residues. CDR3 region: CASSYLSGQGGEAFF.

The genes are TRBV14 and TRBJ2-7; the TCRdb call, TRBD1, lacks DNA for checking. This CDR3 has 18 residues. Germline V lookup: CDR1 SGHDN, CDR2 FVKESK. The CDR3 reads CASSPAQISVYRGYEQYF.

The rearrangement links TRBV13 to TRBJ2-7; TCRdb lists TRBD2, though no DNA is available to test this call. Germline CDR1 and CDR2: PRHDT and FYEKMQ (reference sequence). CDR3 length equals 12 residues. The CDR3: CASSGFGDFQYF.

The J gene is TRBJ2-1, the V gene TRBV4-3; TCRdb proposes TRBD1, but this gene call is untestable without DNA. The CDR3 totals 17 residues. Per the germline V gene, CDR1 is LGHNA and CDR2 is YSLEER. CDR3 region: CASSQDIVGRQGNEQFF.

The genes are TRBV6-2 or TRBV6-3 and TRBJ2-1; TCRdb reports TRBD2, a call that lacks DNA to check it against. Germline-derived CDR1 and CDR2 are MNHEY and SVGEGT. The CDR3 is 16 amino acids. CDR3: CASSYSAGGPWNEQFF.

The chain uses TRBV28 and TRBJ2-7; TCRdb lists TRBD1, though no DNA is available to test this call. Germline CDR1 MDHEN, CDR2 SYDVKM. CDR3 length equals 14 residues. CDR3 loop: CASSLLGEIDEQYF.

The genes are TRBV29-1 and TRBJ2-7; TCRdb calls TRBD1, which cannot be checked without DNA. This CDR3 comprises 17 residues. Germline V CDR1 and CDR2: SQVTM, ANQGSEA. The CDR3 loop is CSVGPGTGKYKVYEQYF.

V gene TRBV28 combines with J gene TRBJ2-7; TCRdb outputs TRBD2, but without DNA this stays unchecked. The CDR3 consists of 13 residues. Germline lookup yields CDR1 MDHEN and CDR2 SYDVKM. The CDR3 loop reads CASRVLAGAGQYF. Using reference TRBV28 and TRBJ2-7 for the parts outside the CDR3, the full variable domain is DVKVTQSSRYLVKRTGEKVFLECVQDMDHENMFWYRQDPGLGLRLIYFSYDVKMKEKGDIPEGYSVSREKKERFSLILESASTNQTSMYLCASRVLAGAGQYFGPGTRLTVT.

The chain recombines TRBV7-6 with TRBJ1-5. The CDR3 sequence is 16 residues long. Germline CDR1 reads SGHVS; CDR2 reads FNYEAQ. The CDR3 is CASSLVAENTNQPQHF.

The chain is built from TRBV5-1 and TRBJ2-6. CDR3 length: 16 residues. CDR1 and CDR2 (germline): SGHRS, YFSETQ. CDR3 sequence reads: CASSLDAESGANVLTF.